The following is a TCR beta chain sequence with its context. Its antigen is undetermined. When ten to eleven days of culture had elapsed, CD4+ T cells were isolated. There are 15 residues in the CDR3. V was clipped by 4 bases and J by 3 bases; unmatched bases: 6. The germline CDR1 and CDR2 sequences are MDHEN and SYDVKM. This sample was included in a study of vaccination effects on CD4 cells after COVID-19. Looking at the study overall: Each culture well received about 1.8 million PBMC. These cells were then cultured in IMDM with 9 to 10 IU/ml IL-2 and about 9.4 ug/ml peptides.

Assay: immunoSEQ multiplex PCR; the TCRdb copy retains only in-frame clones and omits some. The sample holds roughly 30,000 clones, around two thirds seen once. Study conclusions and caveats: Infection- and vaccine-induced clones contracted markedly late after vaccination. Healthy vaccine recipients' vaccine-induced clones were almost all SARS-CoV-2 mono-reactive.

The source material was CD4+ T cells from PBMCs cultured without peptide, sampled before COVID-19 vaccination. The clonotype originates from a human donor who received a COVID-19 vaccine. The J gene is TRBJ1-1, the V gene TRBV28, with TRBD1 identical over 9 bases. The CDR3 DNA follows: TGTGCCAGCAGTTCCCCGGACAGGGGCCACACTGAAGCTTTCTTT. Translation gives CASSSPDRGHTEAFF. Variable domain in full (rest from reference TRBV28 and TRBJ1-1): DVKVTQSSRYLVKRTGEKVFLECVQDMDHENMFWYRQDPGLGLRLIYFSYDVKMKEKGDIPEGYSVSREKKERFSLILESASTNQTSMYLCASSSPDRGHTEAFFGQGTRLTVV.